Following are 7 T cell receptor beta chains from one sample sequenced in a study of blood T cell repertoires in COVID-19. The method was immunoSEQ multiplex PCR; TCRdb's version includes in-frame clones alone and lacks a portion of them. The sample records 46,000 or so clones, around nine tenths being singletons. Material for sequencing was peripheral blood. The receptors stem from a man in his 60s with active or convalescent COVID-19.

The rearrangement uses TRBV6-5 and TRBJ1-1; D not certain. CDR1 and CDR2 from the germline V gene are MNHEY and SVGAGI. The ends were cut back, 6 bases at V and 0 bases at J, with 5 bases in the middle. The CDR3 sequence is 12 residues long. The CDR3 DNA reads as TGTGCCAGCAGGCGGCTGAACACTGAAGCTTTCTTT. Amino acids: CASRRLNTEAFF.

The V and J genes are TRBV2 and TRBJ1-1; D is ambiguous. The CDR3 has 12 amino acids. The germline V and J ends were trimmed by 1 base and 7 bases, with 7 bases remaining between them. Germline CDR1 reads SNHLY; CDR2 reads FYNNEI. For the CDR3, the DNA is TGTGCCAGCAGTGAAGGGGCGTTTGAAGCTTTCTTT. Translated: CASSEGAFEAFF.

The chain couples TRBV7-9 to TRBJ2-5; perhaps TRBD2 as D (5 bases). The germline V gene encodes CDR1 SEHNR and CDR2 FQNEAQ (reference sequence). The CDR3 is 14 amino acids. V was pared by 3 bases and J by 1 base, with 9 bases between. Here the CDR3 reads CASSFGISQETQYF. The CDR3 bases are TGTGCCAGCAGCTTCGGGATTTCCCAAGAGACCCAGTACTTC. Drawing the rest from reference TRBV7-9 and TRBJ2-5, the complete variable domain is DTGVSQNPRHKITKRGQNVTFRCDPISEHNRLYWYRQTLGQGPEFLTYFQNEAQLEKSRLLSDRFSAERPKGSFSTLEIQRTEQGDSAMYLCASSFGISQETQYFGPGTRLLVL.

The chain uses TRBV5-1 and TRBJ1-2, with 7 bases identical to TRBD1. The V segment lost 6 bases and the J segment 6 bases; nucleotides outside the gene matches: 17. The CDR3 runs 16 residues. CDR1 is SGHRS, CDR2 YFSETQ, per germline. CDR3 nucleotide sequence: TGCGCCAGCAAAAAGATCCTAACCTTGACAGGGAATGGCTACACCTTC. It is translated as CASKKILTLTGNGYTF. Complete variable domain (other parts from reference TRBV5-1 and TRBJ1-2): KAGVTQTPRYLIKTRGQQVTLSCSPISGHRSVSWYQQTPGQGLQFLFEYFSETQRNKGNFPGRFSGRQFSNSRSEMNVSTLELGDSALYLCASKKILTLTGNGYTFGSGTRLTVV.

This clone appeared once. The chain links TRBV4-3 to TRBJ2-1, with a possible D match to TRBD2 (6 bases). Trimming pared 0 bases from V and 5 bases from J, leaving 14 bases between. CDR1 and CDR2 (germline): LGHNA, YSLEER. The CDR3 loop spans 16 amino acids. The CDR3 sequence: CASSQDMLANNNEQFF. The DNA for the CDR3 is TGCGCCAGCAGCCAAGATATGCTAGCGAATAACAATGAGCAGTTCTTC.

The chain links TRBV6-1 to TRBJ1-1; unclear D gene. The CDR3 extends over 13 amino acids. V lost 1 base, J lost 3 bases, and 6 bases lay in between. Germline assignment: CDR1 MNHNS and CDR2 SASEGT. CDR3 bases: TGTGCCAGCAGTGAAGGGGCAGACACTGAAGCTTTCTTT. Its translation is CASSEGADTEAFF.

The chain recombines TRBV3-1 (or the pseudogene TRBV3-2) with TRBJ2-5; the match to TRBD2 covers 8 bases. Germline V gene sequence: CDR1 LGHDT, CDR2 YNNKEL (reference sequence). This CDR3 is 16 amino acids long. Trimming removed 3 bases from V and 0 bases from J; junction bases left unmatched: 6. CDR3 nucleotides: TGTGCCAGCAGCCAGGGGCGGGGGGCTGACCAAGAGACCCAGTACTTC. It is translated as CASSQGRGADQETQYF.